The rows below give T cell receptor beta chains drawn from one sample of a study of lymphopenia after photon versus proton radiotherapy. Using immunoSEQ multiplex PCR, the repertoire was profiled, and TCRdb retains in-frame clones only, with some absent. Among some 55,000 clones, about 83% were seen once, and the ten largest hold 25% to 30%. The sequencing here drew on peripheral blood, taken from a patient treated with photon-based radiotherapy. The receptors originated from a man aged 45-60 years with gastric cancer. The CDR3 runs from the conserved cysteine through the conserved F or W. D genes are given only for firm matches. Some rows have no size entry. The others give once, few or many, or a class for an expanded clone.

J: TRBJ2-3; D: TRBD2; V: TRBV23-1; size: NA; CDR3: CASSQSGTESGSSSTDTQYF; DNA: TGCGCCAGCAGTCAATCGGGGACGGAGAGCGGGAGTAGTTCCACAGATACGCAGTATTTT
J: TRBJ1-1; D: NA; V: TRBV18; size: NA; CDR3: CASSPGNTEAFF; DNA: TGTGCCAGCTCACCAGGGAACACTGAAGCTTTCTTT
J: TRBJ2-7; D: NA; V: TRBV14; size: NA; CDR3: CASSQGLGPYEQYF; DNA: TGTGCCAGCAGCCAGGGCCTGGGTCCTTACGAGCAGTACTTC
J: TRBJ2-1; D: TRBD2; V: TRBV5-1; size: NA; CDR3: CASSLGLAGPGNEQFF; DNA: TGCGCCAGCAGCCTTGGACTAGCGGGACCCGGGAATGAGCAGTTCTTC
J: TRBJ2-1; D: TRBD2; V: TRBV5-6; size: NA; CDR3: CASTRSGGRAYNEQFF; DNA: TGTGCCAGCACGCGTAGCGGCGGGAGGGCCTACAATGAGCAGTTCTTC
J: TRBJ2-7; D: NA; V: TRBV27; size: NA; CDR3: CASSSNSRGGWYF; DNA: TGTGCCAGCAGTTCCAATAGTAGGGGTGGGTGGTACTTC
J: TRBJ2-7; D: NA; V: TRBV18; size: NA; CDR3: CASSPAQSAGEQYF; DNA: TGTGCCAGCTCACCCGCACAGAGTGCGGGGGAGCAGTACTTC
J: TRBJ1-3; D: NA; V: TRBV15; size: once; CDR3: CATSRGGPGNTIYF; DNA: TGTGCCACCAGCAGAGGGGGTCCTGGAAACACCATATATTTT
J: TRBJ2-1; D: NA; V: TRBV4-3; size: NA; CDR3: CASSPADQGYEQFF; DNA: TGCGCCAGCAGCCCCGCCGACCAGGGCTATGAGCAGTTCTTC
J: TRBJ2-7; D: NA; V: TRBV7-3; size: NA; CDR3: CASSPEQYF; DNA: TGTGCCAGCAGCCCCGAGCAGTACTTC
J: TRBJ2-7; D: NA; V: TRBV7-3; size: NA; CDR3: CASSLGRTVPYEQYF; DNA: TGTGCCAGCAGCTTAGGGCGGACAGTACCTTACGAGCAGTACTTC
J: TRBJ2-5; D: TRBD2; V: TRBV7-7; size: NA; CDR3: CASSLASGQETQYF; DNA: TGTGCCAGCAGCTTGGCTAGCGGCCAAGAGACCCAGTACTTC
J: TRBJ2-7; D: TRBD2; V: TRBV6-6; size: NA; CDR3: CASSTPGLAAPWEQYF; DNA: TGTGCCAGCAGTACCCCGGGACTAGCGGCTCCGTGGGAGCAGTACTTC
J: TRBJ2-7; D: NA; V: TRBV7-6; size: NA; CDR3: CASSLLSSSSYEQYF; DNA: TGTGCCAGCAGCTTGCTGTCTTCCTCTTCCTACGAGCAGTACTTC
J: TRBJ2-3; D: TRBD2; V: TRBV6-4; size: NA; CDR3: CASSVSGTSTDTQYF; DNA: TGTGCCAGCAGTGTTAGCGGGACTAGCACAGATACGCAGTATTTT
J: TRBJ1-2; D: TRBD1; V: TRBV27; size: NA; CDR3: CASSLSAAGGYYGYTF; DNA: TGTGCCAGCAGTTTATCGGCTGCAGGGGGGTACTATGGCTACACCTTC